This TCR beta chain emerged from a study of shared clonotypes between healthy human individuals. The wider study: Used for every donor were three CD4 naive, three CD4 memory, two CD8 naive and one CD8 memory plate. Study-wide results and limits: As a rule, naive subsets had a larger estimated richness than memory subsets.

Worth noting for this clone: Its antigen remains unknown.

Per the germline V gene, CDR1 is ENHRY and CDR2 is SYGVKD. CDR3 length: 15 residues. V was pared by 3 bases and J by 2 bases, with 3 bases of the junction left unmatched. Terminally differentiated effector memory CD45RA+ cells were excluded by CCR7 positive selection of CD45RO-negative cells. All of the donors resided in Nashville, Tennessee, and each was a Caucasian adult. In replicate PCRs of sorted subsets, approximately 210 ng DNA, some 28,000 T cell genomes, was used. Generated by immunoSEQ multiplex PCR, the TCRdb table keeps only in-frame clones and is missing some. The sample holds over 750,000 clones, 90% to 98% seen once.

The rearrangement joins TRBV10-3 to TRBJ1-5; 8 positions match TRBD1. This clonotype originated in a man between 25 and 39 years old in good health. Input material: naive CD8+ T cells sorted from blood. As DNA, the CDR3 is TGTGCCATCAGTGATCAGGGGGCTCGCAATCAGCCCCAGCATTTT. This gives the protein CAISDQGARNQPQHF.